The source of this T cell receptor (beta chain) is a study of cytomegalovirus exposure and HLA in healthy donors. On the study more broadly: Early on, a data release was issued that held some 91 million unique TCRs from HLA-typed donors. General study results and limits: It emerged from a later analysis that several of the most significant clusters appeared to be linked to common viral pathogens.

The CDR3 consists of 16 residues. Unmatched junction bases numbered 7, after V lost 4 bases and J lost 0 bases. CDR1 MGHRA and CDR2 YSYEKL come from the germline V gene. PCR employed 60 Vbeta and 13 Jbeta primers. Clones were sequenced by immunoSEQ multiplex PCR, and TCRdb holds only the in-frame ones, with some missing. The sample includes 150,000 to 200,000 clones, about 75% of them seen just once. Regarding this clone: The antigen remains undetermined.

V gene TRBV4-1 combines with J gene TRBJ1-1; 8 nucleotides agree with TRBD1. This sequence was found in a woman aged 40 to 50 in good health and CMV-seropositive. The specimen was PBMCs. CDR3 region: CASSRRDRTMNTEAFF. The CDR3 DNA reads TGCGCCAGCAGCCGGAGGGACAGGACTATGAACACTGAAGCTTTCTTT.